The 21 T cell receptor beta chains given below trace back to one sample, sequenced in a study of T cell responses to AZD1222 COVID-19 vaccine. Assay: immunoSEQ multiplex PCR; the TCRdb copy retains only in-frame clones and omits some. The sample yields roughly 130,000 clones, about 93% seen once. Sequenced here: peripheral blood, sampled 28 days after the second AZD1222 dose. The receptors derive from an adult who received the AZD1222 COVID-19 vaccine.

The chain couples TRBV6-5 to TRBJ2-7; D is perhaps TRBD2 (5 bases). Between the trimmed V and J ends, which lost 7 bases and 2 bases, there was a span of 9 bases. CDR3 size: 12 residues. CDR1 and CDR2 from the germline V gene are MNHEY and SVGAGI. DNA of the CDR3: TGTGCCAGCACGACCGGGACCTACGAGCAGTACTTC. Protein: CASTTGTYEQYF.

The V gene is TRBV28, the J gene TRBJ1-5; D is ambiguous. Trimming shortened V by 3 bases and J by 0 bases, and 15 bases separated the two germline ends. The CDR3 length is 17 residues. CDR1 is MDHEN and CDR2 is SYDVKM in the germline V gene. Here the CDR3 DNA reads TGTGCCAGCAGTTTTTCTTCATTTGTATATAGCAATCAGCCCCAGCATTTT. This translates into CASSFSSFVYSNQPQHF.

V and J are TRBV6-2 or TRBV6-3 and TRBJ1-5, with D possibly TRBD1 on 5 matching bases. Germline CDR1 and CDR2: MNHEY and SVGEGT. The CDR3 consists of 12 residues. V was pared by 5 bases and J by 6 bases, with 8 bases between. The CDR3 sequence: CASSLGGQPQHF. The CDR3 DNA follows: TGTGCCAGCAGTCTGGGGGGTCAGCCCCAGCATTTT.

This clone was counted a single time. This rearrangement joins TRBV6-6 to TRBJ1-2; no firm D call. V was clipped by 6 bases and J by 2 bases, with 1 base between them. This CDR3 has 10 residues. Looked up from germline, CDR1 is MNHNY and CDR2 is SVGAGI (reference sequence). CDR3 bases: TGTGCCAGCAGGAACTATGGCTACACCTTC. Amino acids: CASRNYGYTF.

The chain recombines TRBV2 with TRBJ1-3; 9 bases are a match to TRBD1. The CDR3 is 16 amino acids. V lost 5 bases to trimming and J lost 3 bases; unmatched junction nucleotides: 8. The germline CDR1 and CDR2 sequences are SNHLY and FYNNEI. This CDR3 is CASSPGQGRVGNTIYF. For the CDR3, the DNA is TGTGCCAGCAGTCCCGGACAGGGGCGGGTTGGAAACACCATATATTTT.

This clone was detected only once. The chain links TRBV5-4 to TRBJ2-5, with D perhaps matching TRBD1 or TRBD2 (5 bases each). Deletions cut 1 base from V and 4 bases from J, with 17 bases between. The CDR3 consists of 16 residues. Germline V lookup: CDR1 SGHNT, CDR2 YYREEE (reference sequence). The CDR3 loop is CASSLQVGPGPETQYF. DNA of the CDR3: TGTGCCAGCAGCTTGCAGGTTGGGCCGGGGCCAGAGACCCAGTACTTC.

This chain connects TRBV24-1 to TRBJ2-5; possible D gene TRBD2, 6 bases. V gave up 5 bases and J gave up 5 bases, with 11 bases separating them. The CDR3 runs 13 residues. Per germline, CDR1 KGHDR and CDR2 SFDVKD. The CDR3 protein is CATSGPGGETQYF. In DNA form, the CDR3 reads TGTGCCACCAGTGGCCCAGGAGGGGAGACCCAGTACTTC.

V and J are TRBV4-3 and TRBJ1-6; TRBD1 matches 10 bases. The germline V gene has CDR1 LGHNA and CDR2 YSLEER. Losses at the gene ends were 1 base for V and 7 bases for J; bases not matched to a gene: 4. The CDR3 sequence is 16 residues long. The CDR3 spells CASSQATGGLNSPLHF. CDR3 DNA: TGCGCCAGCAGCCAAGCGACAGGGGGCTTAAATTCACCCCTCCACTTT.

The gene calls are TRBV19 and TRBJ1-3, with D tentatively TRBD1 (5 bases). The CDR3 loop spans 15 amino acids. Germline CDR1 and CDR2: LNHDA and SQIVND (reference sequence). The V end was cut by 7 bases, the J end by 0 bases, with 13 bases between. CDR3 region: CASTPDSNSGNTIYF. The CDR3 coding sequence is TGTGCCAGTACCCCTGACAGCAACTCTGGAAACACCATATATTTT.

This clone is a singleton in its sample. CDR3 in amino acids: CASSQDRQGSYNSPLHF. The CDR3 DNA sequence: TGCGCCAGCAGCCAAGATCGACAGGGGTCCTATAATTCACCCCTCCACTTT. The chain couples TRBV4-3 to TRBJ1-6; 8 nucleotides agree with TRBD1. CDR3 length: 17 amino acids. Germline CDR1 reads LGHNA; CDR2 reads YSLEER. V dropped 0 bases and J dropped 1; count of bases not matched to a gene: 2.

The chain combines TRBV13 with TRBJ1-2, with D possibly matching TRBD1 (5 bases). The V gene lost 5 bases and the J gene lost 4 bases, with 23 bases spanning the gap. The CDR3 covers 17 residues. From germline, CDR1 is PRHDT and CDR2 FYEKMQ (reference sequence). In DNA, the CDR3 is TGTGCCAGCAGCCTGTGGACCCTTAGGGACGAGCGCTATGGCTACACCTTC. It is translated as CASSLWTLRDERYGYTF.

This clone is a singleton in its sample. The CDR3 protein is CASRAYDGDRGGSPLHF. In DNA, the CDR3 is TGTGCCAGCAGAGCCTACGACGGGGACAGGGGGGGTTCACCCCTCCACTTT. The chain links TRBV6-4 to TRBJ1-6; the match to TRBD1 covers 11 bases. The ends lost 6 bases at V and 9 bases at J; junction bases unmatched: 13. The CDR3 has 17 amino acids. Germline V gene lookup returns CDR1 MRHNA and CDR2 SNTAGT.

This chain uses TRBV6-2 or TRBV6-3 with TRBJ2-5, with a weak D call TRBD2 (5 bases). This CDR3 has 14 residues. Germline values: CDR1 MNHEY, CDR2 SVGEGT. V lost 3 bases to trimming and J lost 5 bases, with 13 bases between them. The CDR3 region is CASSYRGIHETQYF. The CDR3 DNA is TGTGCCAGCAGTTATAGAGGGATCCACGAGACCCAGTACTTC.

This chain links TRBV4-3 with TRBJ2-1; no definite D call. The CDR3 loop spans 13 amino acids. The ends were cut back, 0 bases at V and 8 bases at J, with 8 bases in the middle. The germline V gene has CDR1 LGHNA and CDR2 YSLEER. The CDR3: CASSQEAPHEQFF. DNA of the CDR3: TGCGCCAGCAGCCAAGAGGCCCCCCATGAGCAGTTCTTC.

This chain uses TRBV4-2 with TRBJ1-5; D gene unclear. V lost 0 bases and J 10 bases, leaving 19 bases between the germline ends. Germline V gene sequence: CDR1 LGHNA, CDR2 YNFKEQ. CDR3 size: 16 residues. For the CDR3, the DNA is TGTGCCAGCAGCCAAGAAGGAGGGAGCAGACCCGAACCCCAGCATTTT. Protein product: CASSQEGGSRPEPQHF.

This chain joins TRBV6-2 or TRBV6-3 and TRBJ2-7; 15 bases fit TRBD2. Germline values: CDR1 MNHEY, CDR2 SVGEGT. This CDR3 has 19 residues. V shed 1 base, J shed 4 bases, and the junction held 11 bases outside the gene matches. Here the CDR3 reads CASSYFGLAGGPSRYEQYF. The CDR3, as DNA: TGTGCCAGCAGTTACTTCGGACTAGCGGGAGGGCCAAGTAGGTACGAGCAGTACTTC.

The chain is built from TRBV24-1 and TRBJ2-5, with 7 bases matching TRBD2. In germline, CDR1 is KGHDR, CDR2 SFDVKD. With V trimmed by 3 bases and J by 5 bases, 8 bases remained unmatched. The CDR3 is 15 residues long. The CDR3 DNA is TGTGCCACCAGTGATCCGCGAGGGGAGGGGGAGACCCAGTACTTC. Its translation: CATSDPRGEGETQYF.

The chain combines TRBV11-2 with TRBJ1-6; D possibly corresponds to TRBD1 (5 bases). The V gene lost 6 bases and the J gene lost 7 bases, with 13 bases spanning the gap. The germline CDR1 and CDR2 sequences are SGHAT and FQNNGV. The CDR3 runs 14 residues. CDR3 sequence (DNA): TGTGCCAGCAGTCCCGCGACAGCCAATTCACCCCTCCACTTT. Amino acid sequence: CASSPATANSPLHF.

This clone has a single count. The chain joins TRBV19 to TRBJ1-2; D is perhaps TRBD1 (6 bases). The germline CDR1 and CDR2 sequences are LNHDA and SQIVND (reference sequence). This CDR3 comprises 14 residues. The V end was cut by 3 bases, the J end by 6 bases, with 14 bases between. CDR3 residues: CASSISRPGDGYTF. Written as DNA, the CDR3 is TGTGCCAGTAGTATTTCCCGGCCAGGGGATGGCTACACCTTC.

The CDR3 sequence: CASSEGGLQIGSYEQYF. CDR3 sequence (DNA): TGTGCCAGCAGTGAAGGGGGGTTACAGATAGGATCCTACGAGCAGTACTTC. The chain couples TRBV6-1 to TRBJ2-7, with D perhaps assigned TRBD1 or TRBD2 (5 bases each). CDR3 length equals 17 residues. Germline V lookup: CDR1 MNHNS, CDR2 SASEGT. Trimming left V 1 base short and J 1 base short, with 17 bases between.

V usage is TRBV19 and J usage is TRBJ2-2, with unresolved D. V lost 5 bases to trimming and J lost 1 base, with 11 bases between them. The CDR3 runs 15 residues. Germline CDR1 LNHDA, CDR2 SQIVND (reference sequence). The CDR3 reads CASSSRTMNTGELFF. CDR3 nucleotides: TGTGCCAGTAGTTCCAGGACGATGAACACCGGGGAGCTGTTTTTT.